This TCR beta chain was obtained from a study of T cell responses to AZD1222 COVID-19 vaccine (dated by TCRdb to the early 2020s). Regarding the complete study: AZD1222 recipients with second doses at about 4 weeks or about 12 weeks were pooled, because spike-specific TCR depth and breadth did not differ between schedules. Enrollment into the trials was organized by age into subgroups of 18-55, 56-69 and 70-plus years, and those subgroups contained about 150, 27 and 61 TCR-sequenced participants, respectively. TCR sequencing was performed for roughly 240 trial participants, of whom about 210 were given two doses of AZD1222 and some 26 were given two doses of MenACWY control vaccine. General conclusions and limits of the study: The vaccine-associated CD4 TCRs covered the entire spike protein, and the dominant responses fell in regions 160-218 and 743-854. Because no samples from the day 14 peak response were available, repertoires could be characterized only after the peak T cell response. Reportedly, close to half of the unique spike-specific TCRs recognized epitopes lying outside the regions that are mutated in the B.1.351 and B.1.1.7 variants. Only five to seven AZD1222 recipients were SARS-CoV-2 seropositive at baseline, limiting conclusions about previously exposed vaccinees. After two AZD1222 doses, both the breadth and the depth of spike-specific TCRs were significantly higher than at day 0 and than in MenACWY recipients. Participants were mostly white British and included more females than males, and it was suggested by the authors that clonal diversity may have been underestimated. In the small 56-69-year group, the increase in depth fell short of significance, most likely because of low power.

The time point label, read with the paper, signifies: baseline before first vaccination. Samples from vaccinated people were obtained from the UK trials COV001 and COV002, which included a single-blind randomized controlled phase 2/3 trial of AZD1222 (ChAdOx1 nCoV-19) in healthy adults. For TCRbeta chain sequencing, PBMC samples were collected from trial participants at day 0 and at day 28 after the second dose. About this clone: There is no known antigen for this receptor. The sample holds no much larger clone one base away, and base qualities are not on file.

The CDR3 regions of human TCRbeta chains were analyzed by immunosequencing. The published analysis was carried out like this. TCRs in the repertoires were compared against a reference library of SARS-CoV-2-specific TCRs that had been generated with the MIRA antigen-specificity platform. Breadth was defined as the fraction of unique TCRs that were SARS-CoV-2-associated, and depth was defined as the fraction of total T cells that were SARS-CoV-2-associated. Using the MIRA data, each spike-specific TCR was mapped to the spike region that the TCR reacts to and placed in a CD4 or CD8 class. Log10-transformed breadth and depth values were compared by one-way ANOVA with Sidak's multiple comparisons tests. What TCRdb holds here is the immuneACCESS table cut down to in-frame rearrangements. Part of the clones is not present; checked against another copy, under half of the missing clones reflect an unresolved V gene, and the others are unexplained. That table is the source of V, J and clone size, and D and trimming were worked out from the DNA. For this sample the table gives 120,000 or so clones, of which 85% to 90% were detected only once. The ten largest make up roughly a quarter of the sample.

Trimmed from V: 9 bases; trimmed from J: 4 bases; junction bases lacking a gene match: 4. Counted from cysteine to phenylalanine, this CDR3 has 14 amino acids. CDR3 DNA only is kept here, 42 bases in frame from base 1. The germline V gene specifies KGHDR as CDR1 and SFDVKD as CDR2. This specimen was peripheral blood, taken on day 0 of AZD1222 vaccination. The clonotype was recovered from an adult in good health. The chain was built from TRBV24-1 and TRBJ2-2; 10 of the junction bases match TRBD2. The sequenced DNA: TGTGCCACCGCTAGCGGGGGCCCCACCGGGGAGCTGTTTTTT. Protein translation: CATASGGPTGELFF.